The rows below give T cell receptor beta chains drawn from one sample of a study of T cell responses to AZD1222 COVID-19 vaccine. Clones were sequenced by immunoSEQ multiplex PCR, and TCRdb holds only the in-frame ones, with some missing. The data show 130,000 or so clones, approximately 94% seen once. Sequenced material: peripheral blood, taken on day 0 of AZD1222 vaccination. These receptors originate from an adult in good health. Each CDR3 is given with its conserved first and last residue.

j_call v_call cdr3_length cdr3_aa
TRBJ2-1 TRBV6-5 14 CASSSLQGSGEQFF
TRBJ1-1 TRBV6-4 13 CASSESMNTEAFF
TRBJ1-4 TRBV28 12 CASKGTNEKLFF
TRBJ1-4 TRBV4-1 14 CATQAAATNEKLFF
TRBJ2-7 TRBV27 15 CASSLWAGGPYEQYF
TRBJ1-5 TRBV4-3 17 CASSRTLGTGGYQPQHF
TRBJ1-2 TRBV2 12 CASSPTVYGYTF
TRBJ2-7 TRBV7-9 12 CASSLGFHEQYF
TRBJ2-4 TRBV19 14 CASSLQLAKNIQYF
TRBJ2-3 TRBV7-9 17 CASSFGGRSAPTDTQYF
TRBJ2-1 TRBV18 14 CASLIAGAGNEQFF
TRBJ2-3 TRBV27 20 CVSRTLTGTSGRGYTDTQYF
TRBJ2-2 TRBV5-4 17 CASSSKTSGIYTGELFF
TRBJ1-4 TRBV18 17 CASSPDTRTGVEEKLFF
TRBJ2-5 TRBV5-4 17 CASSPGTSGGQGETQYF
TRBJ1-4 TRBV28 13 CATTPGGSEKLFF
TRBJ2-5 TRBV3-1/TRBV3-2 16 CASSQGMGTGKETQYF
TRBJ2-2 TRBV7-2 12 CASSLYIGELFF
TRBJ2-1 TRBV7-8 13 CASSWEAGDEQFF
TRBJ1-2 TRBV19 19 CASWGNPGTWGSADYGYTF
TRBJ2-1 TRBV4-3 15 CASSQELDNYNEQFF
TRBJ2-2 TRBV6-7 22 CASSYQNPSRERLMLNTGELFF
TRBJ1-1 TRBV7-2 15 CASSLVSEMNTEAFF
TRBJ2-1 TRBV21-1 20 CASSKEEWGERHVSYNEQFF
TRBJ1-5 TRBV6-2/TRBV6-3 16 CASSYLSQGSNQPQHF
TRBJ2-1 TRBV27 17 CASSAPPGLAGNHEQFF
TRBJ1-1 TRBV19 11 CASQMDLEAFF
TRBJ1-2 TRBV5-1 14 CASSSGQPNYGYTF
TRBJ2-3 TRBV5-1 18 CASRSRPASGRSTDTQYF
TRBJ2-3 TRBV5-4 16 CASSSAGGAITDTQYF
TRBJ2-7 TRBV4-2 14 CASSLTSGPEEQYF
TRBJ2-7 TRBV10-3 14 CAIRRGQGSYEQYF
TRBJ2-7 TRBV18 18 CASSPPRTSGMSSYEQYF
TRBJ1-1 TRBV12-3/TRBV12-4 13 CASSAGPRVVAFF
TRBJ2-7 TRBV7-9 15 CASSHTASGLREQYF
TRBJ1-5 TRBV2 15 CASSGGQGPNQPQHF
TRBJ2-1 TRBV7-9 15 CASSLVGTTYNEQFF
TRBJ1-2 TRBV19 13 CASSIVQNYGYTF
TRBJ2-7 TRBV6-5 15 CASSPGTSGSYEQYF
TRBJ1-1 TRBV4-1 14 CASSHLYRKDQAFF
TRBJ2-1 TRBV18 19 CASSPRGLAGIRAVNEQFF
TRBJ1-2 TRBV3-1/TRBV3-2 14 CASSQQENLYGYTF
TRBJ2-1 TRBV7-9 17 CASSLPWTREVGREQFF
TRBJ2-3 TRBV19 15 CASSIGPRGRDTQYF
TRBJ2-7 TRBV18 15 CASSLTGVRSYEQYF
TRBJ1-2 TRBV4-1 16 CASSQAGTGSNYGYTF
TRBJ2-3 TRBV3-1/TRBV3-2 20 CASSARMGARLLNGTDTQYF
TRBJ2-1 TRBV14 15 CASSPRGQAYNEQFF